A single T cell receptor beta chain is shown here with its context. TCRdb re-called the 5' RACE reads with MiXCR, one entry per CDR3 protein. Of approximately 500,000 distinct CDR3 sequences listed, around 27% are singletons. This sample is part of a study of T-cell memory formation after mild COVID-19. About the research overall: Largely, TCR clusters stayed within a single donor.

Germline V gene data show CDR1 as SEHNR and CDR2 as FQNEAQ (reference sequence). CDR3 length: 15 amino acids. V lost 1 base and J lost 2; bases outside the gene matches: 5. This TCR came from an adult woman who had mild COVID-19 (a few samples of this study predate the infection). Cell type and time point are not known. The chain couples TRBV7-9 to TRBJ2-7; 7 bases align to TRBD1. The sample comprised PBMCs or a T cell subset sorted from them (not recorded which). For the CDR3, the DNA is TGTGCCAGCAGCTTAGTCGACAGGGAACCCTACGAGCAGTACTTC. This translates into CASSLVDREPYEQYF.